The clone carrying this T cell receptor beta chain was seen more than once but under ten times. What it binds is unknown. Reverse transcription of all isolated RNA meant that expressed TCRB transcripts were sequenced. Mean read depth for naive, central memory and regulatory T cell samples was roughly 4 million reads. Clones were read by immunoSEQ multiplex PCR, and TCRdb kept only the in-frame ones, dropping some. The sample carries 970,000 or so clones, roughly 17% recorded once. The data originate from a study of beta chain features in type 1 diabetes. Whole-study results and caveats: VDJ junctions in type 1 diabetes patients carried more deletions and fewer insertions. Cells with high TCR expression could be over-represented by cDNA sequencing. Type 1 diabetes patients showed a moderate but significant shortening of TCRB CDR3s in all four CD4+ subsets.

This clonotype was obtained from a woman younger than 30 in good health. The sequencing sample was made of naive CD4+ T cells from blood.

For the CDR3, the DNA is TGCGCCAGCGTAGAAGGACAGGGAAGCCACACTGAAGCTTTCTTT. Encoded protein: CASVEGQGSHTEAFF. The V call is TRBV10-2, the J call TRBJ1-1, with 8 bases lining up with TRBD1. This CDR3 has 15 amino acids. V trimming: 8 bases; J trimming: 3 bases; junction bases outside the gene matches: 11. Germline V gene data show CDR1 as WSHSY and CDR2 as SAAADI.